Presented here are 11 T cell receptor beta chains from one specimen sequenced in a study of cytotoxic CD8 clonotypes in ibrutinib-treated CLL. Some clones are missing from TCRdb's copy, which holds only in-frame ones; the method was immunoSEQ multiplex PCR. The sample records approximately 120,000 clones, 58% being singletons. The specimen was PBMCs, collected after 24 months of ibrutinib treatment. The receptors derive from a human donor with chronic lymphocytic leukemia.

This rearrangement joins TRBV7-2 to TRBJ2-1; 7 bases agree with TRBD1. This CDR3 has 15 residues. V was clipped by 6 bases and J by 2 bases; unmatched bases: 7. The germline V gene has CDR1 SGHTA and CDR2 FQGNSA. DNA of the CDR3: TGTGCCAGCAGGTCGGACAGGATCACCTACAATGAGCAGTTCTTC. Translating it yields CASRSDRITYNEQFF.

The CDR3 coding sequence is TGCAGCGCCGGGGAGGGTACCACTGAAGCTTTCTTT. This translates into CSAGEGTTEAFF. The chain links TRBV29-1 to TRBJ1-1; D ambiguous. Between the trimmed V and J ends, which lost 7 bases and 4 bases, there was a span of 13 bases. This CDR3 is 12 amino acids long. CDR1 is SQVTM and CDR2 is ANQGSEA in the germline V gene.

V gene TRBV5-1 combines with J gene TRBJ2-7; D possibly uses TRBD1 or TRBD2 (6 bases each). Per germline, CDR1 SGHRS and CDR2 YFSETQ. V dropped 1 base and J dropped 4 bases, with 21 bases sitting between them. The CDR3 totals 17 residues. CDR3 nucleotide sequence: TGCGCCAGCAGCTTGTCCCAAGGTGTAGGGGGGATTTACGAGCAGTACTTC. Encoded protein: CASSLSQGVGGIYEQYF.

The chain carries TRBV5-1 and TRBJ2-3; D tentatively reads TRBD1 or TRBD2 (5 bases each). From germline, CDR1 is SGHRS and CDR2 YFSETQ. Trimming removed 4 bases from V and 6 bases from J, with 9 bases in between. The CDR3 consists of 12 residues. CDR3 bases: TGCGCCAGCAGCCAGGGCGGGGATACGCAGTATTTT. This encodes CASSQGGDTQYF. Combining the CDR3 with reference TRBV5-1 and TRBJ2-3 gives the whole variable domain KAGVTQTPRYLIKTRGQQVTLSCSPISGHRSVSWYQQTPGQGLQFLFEYFSETQRNKGNFPGRFSGRQFSNSRSEMNVSTLELGDSALYLCASSQGGDTQYFGPGTRLTVL.

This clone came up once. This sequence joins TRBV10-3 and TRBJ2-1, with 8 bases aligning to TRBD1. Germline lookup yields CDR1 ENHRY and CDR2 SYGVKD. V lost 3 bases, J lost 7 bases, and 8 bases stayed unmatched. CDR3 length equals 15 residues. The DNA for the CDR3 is TGTGCCATCAGTGACGCAGGGGGCGTTGGGAATGAGCAGTTCTTC. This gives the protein CAISDAGGVGNEQFF.

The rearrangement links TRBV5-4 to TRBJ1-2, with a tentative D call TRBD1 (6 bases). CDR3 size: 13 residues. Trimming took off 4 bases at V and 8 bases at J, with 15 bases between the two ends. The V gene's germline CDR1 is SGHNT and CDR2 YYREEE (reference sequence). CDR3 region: CASSQNRDRGYTF. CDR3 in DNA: TGTGCCAGCAGCCAGAACAGGGATAGAGGCTACACCTTC.

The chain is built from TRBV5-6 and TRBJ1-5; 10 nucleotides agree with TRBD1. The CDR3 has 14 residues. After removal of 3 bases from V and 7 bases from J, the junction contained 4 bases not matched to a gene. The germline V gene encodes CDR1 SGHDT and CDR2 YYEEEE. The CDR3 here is CASSSGTGAQPQHF. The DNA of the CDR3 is TGTGCCAGCAGCTCGGGGACAGGGGCACAGCCCCAGCATTTT.

Here the CDR3 reads CASTRMYTIYF. The CDR3 region has the DNA TGTGCCAGCACTAGGATGTACACCATATATTTT. The chain joins TRBV27 to TRBJ1-3; D is unresolved. Trimming shortened V by 7 bases and J by 8 bases, and 9 bases separated the two germline ends. The CDR3 consists of 11 residues. CDR1 is MNHEY, CDR2 SMNVEV, per germline (reference sequence).

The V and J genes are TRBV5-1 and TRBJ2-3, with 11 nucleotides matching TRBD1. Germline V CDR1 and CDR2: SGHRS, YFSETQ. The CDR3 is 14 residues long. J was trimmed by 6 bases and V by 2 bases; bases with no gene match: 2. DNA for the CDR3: TGCGCCAGCAGCTTAGGACAGGGGGCCGATACGCAGTATTTT. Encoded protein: CASSLGQGADTQYF.

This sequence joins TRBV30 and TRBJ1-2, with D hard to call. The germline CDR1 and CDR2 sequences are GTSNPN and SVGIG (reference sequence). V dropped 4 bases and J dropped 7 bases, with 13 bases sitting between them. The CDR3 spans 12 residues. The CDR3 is CAWKGPGSGYTF. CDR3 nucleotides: TGTGCCTGGAAAGGACCCGGCAGTGGCTACACCTTC.

The CDR3 loop reads CSVGRDPSYEQYF. The CDR3 region has the DNA TGCAGCGTTGGTAGGGACCCCTCCTACGAGCAGTACTTC. The rearrangement links TRBV29-1 to TRBJ2-7; D may be TRBD1 or TRBD2 (5 bases each). The CDR3 has 13 residues. The germline V gene has CDR1 SQVTM and CDR2 ANQGSEA. V gave up 4 bases and J gave up 0 bases, with 10 bases separating them.